The 4 T cell receptor beta chains presented below share a single source sample, sequenced in a study of early T cells in non-severe SARS-CoV-2 infection. MiXCR, applied by TCRdb to the 5' RACE reads, yields one record per CDR3 protein. The sample lists around 50,000 distinct CDR3 sequences; over 10% were seen once. The sequenced sample was whole blood. The receptor set was obtained from an adult who was a healthcare worker with PCR-confirmed SARS-CoV-2 infection or an uninfected control (not recorded which).

This clonotype was recorded many times. The chain couples TRBV10-3 to TRBJ1-1; D unresolved. V shed 3 bases and J shed 7 bases, with 9 bases lying between them. Germline loops: CDR1 ENHRY, CDR2 SYGVKD. CDR3 length: 12 amino acids. In DNA, the CDR3 is TGTGCCATCAGTGAAGAACGGTATGAAGCTTTCTTT. It is translated as CAISEERYEAFF.

This clonotype was observed at least ten times. The chain joins TRBV2 to TRBJ2-1; 9 bases map to TRBD1. Unmatched junction bases numbered 4, after V lost 11 bases and J lost 8 bases. This CDR3 spans 11 amino acids. The germline gives CDR1 SNHLY, CDR2 FYNNEI. The CDR3 DNA reads as TGTGCCGGTGGACAGGGGCATGAGCAGTTCTTC. Translation: CAGGQGHEQFF.

This clonotype occurred many times. This chain links TRBV27 with TRBJ2-7; D may correspond to TRBD1 or TRBD2 (5 bases each). The CDR3 sequence is 15 residues long. Trimming took 7 bases from V and 7 from J, leaving 23 bases between them. CDR1 is MNHEY and CDR2 is SMNVEV in the germline V gene (reference sequence). The CDR3 protein is CASITRDPNRKEQYF. CDR3 DNA sequence: TGTGCCAGCATTACGAGGGACCCCAACAGAAAAGAGCAGTACTTC.

Only a few counts were recorded for this clonotype. The DNA for the CDR3 is TGTGCCAGCACCCAACTGACAGGGGGCTACACCTTC. Encoded protein: CASTQLTGGYTF. The chain uses TRBV28 and TRBJ1-2; 7 bases are a match to TRBD1. Germline trimming cut 7 bases from V and 8 bases from J; bases unmatched to any gene: 7. Per germline, CDR1 MDHEN and CDR2 SYDVKM. The CDR3 contains 12 residues.